The TCR beta chain under discussion was sequenced for a study of blood T cell repertoires in COVID-19. Looking at the study overall: COVID-19 samples, acute and convalescent, were from the United States, Italy and Spain.

Under the authors' procedure: Amplification of reference gene primers was used by the study to estimate nucleated cell counts. The assay was immunoSEQ multiplex PCR, and TCRdb's table has in-frame clones only and misses some. The V and J calls and clone size were taken over from that table, and D and trimming were inferred from the DNA. The data contain 140,000 to 150,000 clones, 87% of them singletons. The V gene's germline CDR1 is SGHNT and CDR2 YYREEE (reference sequence). The V end was cut by 0 bases, the J end by 3 bases, with 16 bases between. CDR3 length equals 16 residues. The TCR was taken from a man older than 75 with acute or convalescent COVID-19. This chain joins TRBV5-4 and TRBJ2-7; possible D gene TRBD1, 7 bases. Sequencing was carried out using peripheral blood. The CDR3 spells CASSLAGGTVRYEQYF. The CDR3 DNA reads TGTGCCAGCAGCTTGGCAGGGGGGACAGTCCGCTACGAGCAGTACTTC.